This T cell receptor beta chain was profiled in a study of tumor-infiltrating lymphocytes in primary liver carcinoma. General study findings and limits: Tumor-adjacent and tumor-blood pairs shared less of their repertoires than tumor region pairs shared.

With a constant-region primer, TCR beta cDNA was made from around 530 ng of total RNA. TCR beta libraries came from three nested multiplex PCR rounds using slightly modified ARM-PCR. A C-beta reverse primer and TRBV1-TRBV30 forward primers served in each of the first two PCR rounds, at 10 cycles apiece. TCRdb reprocessed the multiplex PCR reads via MiXCR and lists one record per CDR3 protein. The sample lists approximately 110,000 distinct CDR3 sequences, 55% to 75% occurring once. The CDR3 runs 12 residues. CDR1 GTSNPN and CDR2 SVGIG come from the germline V gene (reference sequence). The V end was cut by 3 bases, the J end by 6 bases, with 10 bases between. A remark on this clonotype: Its antigen is not identified. A much larger clonotype is one base distant, so this may be a read error.

The roughly 20-31 mg bulk tissue piece was not sorted before simultaneous RNA and DNA extraction. Surgical resection served as treatment for the primary liver carcinoma of these patients. Each sampled tumor had five separate regions taken from it. The clonotype was recovered from a woman aged 60-70 years with primary liver carcinoma and hepatitis B virus infection. Specimen: liver tumor tissue from sampling region 3. Subset defined: tumor region T3, left-lateral pole. The chain carries TRBV30 and TRBJ2-3; D is ambiguous. CDR3 nucleotide sequence: TGTGCCTGGAGGGGCTTGGGTGATACGCAGTATTTT. It is translated as CAWRGLGDTQYF. Filled out from reference TRBV30 and TRBJ2-3, the complete variable domain reads SQTIHQWPATLVQPVGSPLSLECTVEGTSNPNLYWYRQAAGRGLQLLFYSVGIGQISSEVPQNLSASRPQDRQFILSSKKLLLSDSGFYLCAWRGLGDTQYFGPGTRLTVL.